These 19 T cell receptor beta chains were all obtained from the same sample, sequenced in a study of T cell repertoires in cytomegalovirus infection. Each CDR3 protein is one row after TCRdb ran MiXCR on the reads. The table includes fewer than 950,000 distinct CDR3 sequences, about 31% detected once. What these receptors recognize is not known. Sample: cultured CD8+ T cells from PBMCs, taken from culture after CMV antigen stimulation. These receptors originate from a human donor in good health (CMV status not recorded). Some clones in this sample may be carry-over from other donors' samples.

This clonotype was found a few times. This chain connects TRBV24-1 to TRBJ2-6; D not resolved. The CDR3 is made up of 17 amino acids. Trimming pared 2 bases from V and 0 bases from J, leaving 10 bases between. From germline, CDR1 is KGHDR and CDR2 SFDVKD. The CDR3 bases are TGTGCCACCAGTGATTCCCCGATCCTCTCTGGGGCCAACGTCCTGACTTTC. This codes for CATSDSPILSGANVLTF.

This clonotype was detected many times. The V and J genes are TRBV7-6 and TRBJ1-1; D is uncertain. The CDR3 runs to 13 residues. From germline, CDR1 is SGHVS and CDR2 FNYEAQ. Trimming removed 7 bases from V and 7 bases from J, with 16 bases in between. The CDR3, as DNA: TGTGCCAGCATCCCCGGCAGGATCGATGAAGCTTTCTTT. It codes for CASIPGRIDEAFF.

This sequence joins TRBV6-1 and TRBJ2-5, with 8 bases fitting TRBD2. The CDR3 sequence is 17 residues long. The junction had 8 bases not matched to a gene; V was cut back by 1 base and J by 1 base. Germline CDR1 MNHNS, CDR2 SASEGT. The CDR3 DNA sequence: TGTGCCAGCAGTGAAGACGGGGGGGGCTCTCCCCAAGAGACCCAGTACTTC. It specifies CASSEDGGGSPQETQYF.

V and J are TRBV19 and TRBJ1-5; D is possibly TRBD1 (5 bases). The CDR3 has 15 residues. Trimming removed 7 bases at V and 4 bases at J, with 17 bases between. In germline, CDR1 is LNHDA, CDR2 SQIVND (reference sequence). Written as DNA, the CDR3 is TGTGCCAGTACGGAGGTGCAGGGTGGTAATCAGCCCCAGCATTTT. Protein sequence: CASTEVQGGNQPQHF.

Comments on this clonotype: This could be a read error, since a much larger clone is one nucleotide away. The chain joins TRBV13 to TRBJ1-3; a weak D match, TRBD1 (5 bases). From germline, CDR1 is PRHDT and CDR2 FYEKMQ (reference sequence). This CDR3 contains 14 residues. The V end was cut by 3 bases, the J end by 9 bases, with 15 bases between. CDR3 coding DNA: TGTGCCAGCAGCTTCGGGACCCTTGTTGGCACCATATATTTT. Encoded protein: CASSFGTLVGTIYF.

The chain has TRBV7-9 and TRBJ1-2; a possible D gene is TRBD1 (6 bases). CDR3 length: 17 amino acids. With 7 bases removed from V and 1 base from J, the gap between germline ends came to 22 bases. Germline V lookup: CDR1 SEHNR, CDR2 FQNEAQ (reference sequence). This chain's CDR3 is CASTRPRYTGNNYGYTF. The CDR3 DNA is TGTGCCAGCACCCGTCCCCGTTATACAGGGAATAACTATGGCTACACCTTC. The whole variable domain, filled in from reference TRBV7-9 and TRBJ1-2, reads DTGVSQNPRHKITKRGQNVTFRCDPISEHNRLYWYRQTLGQGPEFLTYFQNEAQLEKSRLLSDRFSAERPKGSFSTLEIQRTEQGDSAMYLCASTRPRYTGNNYGYTFGSGTRLTVV.

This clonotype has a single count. Written as DNA, the CDR3 is TGTGCCAGCAGTAACAGGACAGGCAATGAGCAGTTCTTC. It codes for CASSNRTGNEQFF. The V gene is TRBV27, the J gene TRBJ2-1, with TRBD1 identical over 7 bases. V gave up 5 bases and J gave up 6 bases; unmatched junction bases: 4. Germline V gene sequence: CDR1 MNHEY, CDR2 SMNVEV (reference sequence). The CDR3 has 13 residues.

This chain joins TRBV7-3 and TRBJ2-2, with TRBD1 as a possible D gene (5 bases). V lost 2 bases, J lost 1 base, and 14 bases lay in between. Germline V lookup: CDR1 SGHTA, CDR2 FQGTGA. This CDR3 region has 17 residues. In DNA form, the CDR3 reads TGTGCCAGCAGCTTACAGGAAAAACAGGAGAACACCGGGGAGCTGTTTTTT. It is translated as CASSLQEKQENTGELFF.

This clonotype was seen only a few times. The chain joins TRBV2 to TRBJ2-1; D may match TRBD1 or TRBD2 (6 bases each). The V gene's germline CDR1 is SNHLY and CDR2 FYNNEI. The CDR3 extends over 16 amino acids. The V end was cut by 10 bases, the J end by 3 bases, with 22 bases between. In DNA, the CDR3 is TGTGCCATCCGCTCCGGGGGCCCACCTTTCTACAATGAGCAGTTCTTC. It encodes CAIRSGGPPFYNEQFF. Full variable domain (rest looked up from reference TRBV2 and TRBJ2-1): EPEVTQTPSHQVTQMGQEVILRCVPISNHLYFYWYRQILGQKVEFLVSFYNNEISEKSEIFDDQFSVERPDGSNFTLKIRSTKLEDSAMYFCAIRSGGPPFYNEQFFGPGTRLTVL.

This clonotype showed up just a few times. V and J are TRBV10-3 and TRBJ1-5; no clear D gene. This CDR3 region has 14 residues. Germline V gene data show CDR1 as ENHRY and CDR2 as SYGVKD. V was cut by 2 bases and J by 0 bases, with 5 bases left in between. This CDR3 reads CAISEGYSNQPQHF. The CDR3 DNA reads TGTGCCATCAGTGAGGGGTATAGCAATCAGCCCCAGCATTTT.

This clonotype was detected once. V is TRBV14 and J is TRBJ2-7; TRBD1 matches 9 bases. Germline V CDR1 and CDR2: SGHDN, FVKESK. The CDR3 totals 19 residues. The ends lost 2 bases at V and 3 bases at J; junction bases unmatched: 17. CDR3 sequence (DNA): TGTGCCAGCAGCCAACATCCGGGACAGGGAGTCATACTCGACTACGAGCAGTACTTC. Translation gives CASSQHPGQGVILDYEQYF.

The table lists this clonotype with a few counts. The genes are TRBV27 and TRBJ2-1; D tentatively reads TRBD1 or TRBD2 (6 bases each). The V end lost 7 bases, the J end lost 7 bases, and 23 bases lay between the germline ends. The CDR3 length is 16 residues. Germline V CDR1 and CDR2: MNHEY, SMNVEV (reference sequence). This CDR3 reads CASIPPTGAVKNEQFF. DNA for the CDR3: TGTGCCAGCATACCCCCCACGGGGGCTGTTAAGAATGAGCAGTTCTTC.

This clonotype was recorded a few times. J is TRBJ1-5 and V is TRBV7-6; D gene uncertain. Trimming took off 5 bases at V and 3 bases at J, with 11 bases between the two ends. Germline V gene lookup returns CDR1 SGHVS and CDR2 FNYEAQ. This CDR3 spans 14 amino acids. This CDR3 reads CASSAAGYNQPQHF. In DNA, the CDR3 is TGTGCCAGCAGCGCGGCGGGGTACAATCAGCCCCAGCATTTT.

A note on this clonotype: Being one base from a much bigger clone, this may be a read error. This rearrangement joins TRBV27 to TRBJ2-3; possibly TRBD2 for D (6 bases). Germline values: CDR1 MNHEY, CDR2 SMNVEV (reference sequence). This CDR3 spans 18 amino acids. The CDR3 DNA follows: TGTGCCAACAGTTTTAATGGGGCTGGAGGGATCAGCACAGATACGCAGTATTTT. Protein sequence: CANSFNGAGGISTDTQYF.

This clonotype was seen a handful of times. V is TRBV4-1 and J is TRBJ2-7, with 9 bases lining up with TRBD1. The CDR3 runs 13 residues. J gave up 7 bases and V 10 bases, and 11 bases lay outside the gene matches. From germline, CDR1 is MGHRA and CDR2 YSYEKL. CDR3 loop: CATSLDRGREQYF. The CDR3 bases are TGCGCCACCTCCCTGGACAGGGGCAGGGAGCAGTACTTC.

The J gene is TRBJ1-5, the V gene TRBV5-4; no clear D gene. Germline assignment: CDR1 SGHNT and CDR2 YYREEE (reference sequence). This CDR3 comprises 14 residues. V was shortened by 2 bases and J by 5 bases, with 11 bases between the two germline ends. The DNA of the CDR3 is TGTGCCAGCAGCTTTTTGGGTTCCGATCAGCCCCAGCATTTT. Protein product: CASSFLGSDQPQHF.

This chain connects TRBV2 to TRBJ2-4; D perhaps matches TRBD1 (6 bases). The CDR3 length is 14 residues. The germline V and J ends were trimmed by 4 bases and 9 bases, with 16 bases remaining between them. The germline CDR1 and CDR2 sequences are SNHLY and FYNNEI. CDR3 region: CASSVSGHKVIQYF. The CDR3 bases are TGTGCCAGCAGTGTTTCGGGACATAAAGTCATTCAGTACTTC.

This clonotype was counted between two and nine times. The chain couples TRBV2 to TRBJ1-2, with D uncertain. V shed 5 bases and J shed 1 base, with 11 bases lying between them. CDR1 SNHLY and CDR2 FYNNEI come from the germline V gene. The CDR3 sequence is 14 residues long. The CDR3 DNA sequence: TGTGCCAGCAGTAGAGCACCTATTAACTATGGCTACACCTTC. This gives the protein CASSRAPINYGYTF.

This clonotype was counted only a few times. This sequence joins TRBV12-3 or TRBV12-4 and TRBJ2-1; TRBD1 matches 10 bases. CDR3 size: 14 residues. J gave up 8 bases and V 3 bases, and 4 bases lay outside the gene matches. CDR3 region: CASSLGTGVHEQFF. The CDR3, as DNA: TGTGCCAGCAGTTTGGGGACAGGGGTCCATGAGCAGTTCTTC.